The 2 T cell receptor beta chains given below trace back to one sample, sequenced in a study of blood T cell repertoires in COVID-19 (dated by TCRdb to about 2020). Libraries were built with the immunoSEQ multiplex PCR assay. TCRdb provides this immuneACCESS table in a form limited to in-frame rearrangements. Some clones are lacking; in checked studies, under half of them reflect an unresolved V gene, and why the rest are absent is not known. Counted in this sample were about 210,000 clones; around 80% of them appeared once. The top ten clonotypes cover approximately 6.9% of the sample. Sample: peripheral blood. All receptors derive from a man aged 60-69 years with acute or convalescent COVID-19.

As to this clone: No DNA is shown, since the ends of the CDR3 on it are uncertain; the CDR3 is the one TCRdb lists. The CDR3 region is CASSVAGGTQIF. The V and J genes are TRBV28 and TRBJ2-7; the table's D call, TRBD1, has no DNA check behind it. The length of the CDR3 is 12 amino acids, counting both ends. Germline CDR1 reads MDHEN; CDR2 reads SYDVKM.

The sample holds a few counts of this clone. The chain joins TRBV18 to TRBJ2-7, with D perhaps TRBD1 (6 bases). Germline V CDR1 and CDR2: KGHSH, LQKENI. The CDR3 runs to 16 residues. V lost 0 bases and J lost 2, with 14 bases in between. In DNA form, the CDR3 reads TGTGCCAGCTCACCACCGTTCGGAGAGGGGGCCTACGAGCAGTACTTC. Amino acid sequence: CASSPPFGEGAYEQYF. Filled out from reference TRBV18 and TRBJ2-7, the complete variable domain reads NAGVMQNPRHLVRRRGQEARLRCSPMKGHSHVYWYRQLPEEGLKFMVYLQKENIIDESGMPKERFSAEFPKEGPSILRIQQVVRGDSAAYFCASSPPFGEGAYEQYFGPGTRLTVT.